This TCR beta chain appears in the sequencing data of a study of blood T cell repertoires in COVID-19. Study in general: The analysed material was cDNA or gDNA that came from T cells, B-cell-depleted T cells, or PBMCs.

This clone was seen many times. Trimming removed 4 bases from V and 1 base from J; junction bases left unmatched: 8. The germline V gene has CDR1 LGHDT and CDR2 YNNKEL (reference sequence). There are 16 residues in the CDR3. Authors' methods: Amplification with reference gene primers provided the estimates of nucleated cell counts. Assay: immunoSEQ multiplex PCR; the TCRdb copy retains only in-frame clones and omits some. Clone size and V and J calls were adopted from that table, with D and trimming inferred from the DNA. The sample includes roughly 200,000 clones, around 77% of them seen just once. This TCR was sampled from a man aged 70 or older with active or convalescent COVID-19. The sample comprised peripheral blood. This chain joins TRBV3-1 (or the pseudogene TRBV3-2) and TRBJ2-3; 7 bases fit TRBD2. CDR3: CASSPMRSGGTDTQYF. For the CDR3, the DNA is TGTGCCAGCAGCCCCATGAGGAGCGGGGGCACAGATACGCAGTATTTT.